This TCR beta chain is from a study of CD8 T cells in Susac syndrome. This CDR3 contains 16 residues. The V gene end was trimmed by 5 bases and the J gene end by 5 bases; junction bases not matched to a gene: 15. Germline CDR1 is SEHNR and CDR2 is FQNEAQ (reference sequence). Broader study findings: That the number of individuals in its TCR sequencing and HLA analysis was relatively small was acknowledged by the study.

An input of roughly 0.45 to 1 ug of RNA was subjected to reverse transcription using random hexamers. Multiplex immunoSEQ PCR targeted 54 Vbeta and 13 Jbeta TCR beta segments. TCRdb reanalysed the immunoSEQ multiplex PCR reads using MiXCR and keeps one entry per CDR3 protein. The sample yields about 140,000 distinct CDR3 sequences, approximately 95% seen once. To note about this clonotype: Antigen unknown.

Sequencing targeted TCR beta in T cells from blood (CD8+ and CD4+). The multiple sclerosis control group was made up of treatment-naive patients with stable or active relapsing-remitting disease. J is TRBJ2-7 and V is TRBV7-9; 7 bases agree with TRBD1. The receptor was isolated from a human donor with multiple sclerosis. The source material was CD4+ T cells from PBMCs. As DNA, the CDR3 is TGTGCCAGCAGCCGAACCATTGACTCGACAGGGAACGAGCAGTACTTC. Protein: CASSRTIDSTGNEQYF.